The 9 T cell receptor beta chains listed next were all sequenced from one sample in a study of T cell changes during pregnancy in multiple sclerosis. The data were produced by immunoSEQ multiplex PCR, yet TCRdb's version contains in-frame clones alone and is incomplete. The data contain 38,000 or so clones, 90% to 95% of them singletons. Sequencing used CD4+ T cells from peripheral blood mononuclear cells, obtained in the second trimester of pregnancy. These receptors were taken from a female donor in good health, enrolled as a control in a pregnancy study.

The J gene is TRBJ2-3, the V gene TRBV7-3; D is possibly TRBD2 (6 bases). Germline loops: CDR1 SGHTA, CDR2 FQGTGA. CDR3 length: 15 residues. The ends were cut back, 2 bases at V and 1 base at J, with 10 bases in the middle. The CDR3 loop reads CASSLGGTGTDTQYF. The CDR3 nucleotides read TGTGCCAGCAGCTTAGGGGGGACTGGCACAGATACGCAGTATTTT.

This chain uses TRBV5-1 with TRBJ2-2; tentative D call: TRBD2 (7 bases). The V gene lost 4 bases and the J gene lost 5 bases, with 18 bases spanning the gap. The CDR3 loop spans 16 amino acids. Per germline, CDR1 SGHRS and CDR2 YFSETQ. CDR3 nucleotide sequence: TGCGCCAGCAGCCCACAGGGAGGGCTTGGGACCGGGGAGCTGTTTTTT. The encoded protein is CASSPQGGLGTGELFF.

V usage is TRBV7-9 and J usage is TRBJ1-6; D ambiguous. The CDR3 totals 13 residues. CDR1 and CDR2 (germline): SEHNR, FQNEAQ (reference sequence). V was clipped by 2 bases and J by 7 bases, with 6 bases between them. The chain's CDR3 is CASSLTVNSPLHF. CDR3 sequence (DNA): TGTGCCAGCAGCTTAACAGTCAATTCACCCCTCCACTTT.

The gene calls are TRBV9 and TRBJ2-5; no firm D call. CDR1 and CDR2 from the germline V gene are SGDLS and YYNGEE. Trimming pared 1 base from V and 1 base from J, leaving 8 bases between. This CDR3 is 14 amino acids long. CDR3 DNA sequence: TGTGCCAGCAGCGTATTGCCCAGCCAAGAGACCCAGTACTTC. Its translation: CASSVLPSQETQYF.

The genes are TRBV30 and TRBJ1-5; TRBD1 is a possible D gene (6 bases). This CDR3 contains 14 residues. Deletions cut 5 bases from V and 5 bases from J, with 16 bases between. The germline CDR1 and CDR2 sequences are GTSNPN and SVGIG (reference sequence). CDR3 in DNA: TGTGCCTGGGGGAAACAGGGAGGGTATCAGCCCCAGCATTTT. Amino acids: CAWGKQGGYQPQHF. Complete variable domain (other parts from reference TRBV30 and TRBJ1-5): SQTIHQWPATLVQPVGSPLSLECTVEGTSNPNLYWYRQAAGRGLQLLFYSVGIGQISSEVPQNLSASRPQDRQFILSSKKLLLSDSGFYLCAWGKQGGYQPQHFGDGTRLSIL.

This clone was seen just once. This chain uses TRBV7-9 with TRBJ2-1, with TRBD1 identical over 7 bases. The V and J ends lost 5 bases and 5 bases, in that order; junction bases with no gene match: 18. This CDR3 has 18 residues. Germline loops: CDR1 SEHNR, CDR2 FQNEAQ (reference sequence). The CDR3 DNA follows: TGTGCCAGCAGCCGGACCTTGGGACCGAGGGGGCAGCACAATGAGCAGTTCTTC. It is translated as CASSRTLGPRGQHNEQFF.

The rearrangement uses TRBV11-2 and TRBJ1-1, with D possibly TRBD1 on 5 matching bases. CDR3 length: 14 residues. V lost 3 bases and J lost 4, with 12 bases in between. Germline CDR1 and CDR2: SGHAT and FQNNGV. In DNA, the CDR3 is TGTGCCAGCAGCTTCTCCGTCCAGGGCACTGAAGCTTTCTTT. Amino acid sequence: CASSFSVQGTEAFF.

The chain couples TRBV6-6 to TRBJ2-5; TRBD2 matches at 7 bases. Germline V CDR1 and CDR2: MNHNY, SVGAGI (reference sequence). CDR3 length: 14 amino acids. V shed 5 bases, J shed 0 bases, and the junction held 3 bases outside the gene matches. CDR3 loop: CASSTTSNQETQYF. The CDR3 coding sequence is TGTGCCAGCAGTACGACTAGCAACCAAGAGACCCAGTACTTC.

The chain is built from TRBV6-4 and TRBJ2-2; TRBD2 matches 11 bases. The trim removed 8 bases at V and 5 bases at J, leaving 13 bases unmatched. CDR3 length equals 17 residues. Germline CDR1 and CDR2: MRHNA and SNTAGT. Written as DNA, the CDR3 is TGTGCCAGCTGTTACACTAGCGGGGGCAAATGGACCGGGGAGCTGTTTTTT. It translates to CASCYTSGGKWTGELFF.